The 2 T cell receptor beta chains given below trace back to one sample, sequenced in a study of OX40 agonist ivuxolimab in advanced cancers. Profiled with immunoSEQ multiplex PCR; TCRdb holds only in-frame clones, not every one. Of around 61,000 clones in the sample, around 82% are singletons; the top ten hold approximately 0.49%. This specimen was CD4+ or CD8+ T cells sorted from blood, taken in a trial of the OX40 agonist ivuxolimab. These receptors were collected from an adult with an advanced solid tumor such as melanoma, head and neck, liver or kidney cancer.

V and J are TRBV5-6 and TRBJ1-5; D perhaps matches TRBD1 (6 bases). The CDR3 runs to 14 residues. CDR1 is SGHDT, CDR2 YYEEEE, per germline. V dropped 0 bases and J dropped 4 bases, with 8 bases sitting between them. CDR3 protein: CASSLARGNQPQHF. The CDR3 DNA follows: TGTGCCAGCAGCTTGGCCAGGGGAAATCAGCCCCAGCATTTT.

V usage is TRBV6-1 and J usage is TRBJ1-2; D might be TRBD1 (5 bases). V was cut by 8 bases and J by 6 bases, with 16 bases left in between. The CDR3 is made up of 13 amino acids. From germline, CDR1 is MNHNS and CDR2 SASEGT. For the CDR3, the DNA is TGTGCCAGCTCCCCTTTGGTGGGGGATGGCTACACCTTC. This encodes CASSPLVGDGYTF.